This T cell receptor (beta chain) came from a study of shared clonotypes between healthy human individuals. Study outcomes and limitations: Clonotype sharing across donors was expected to vary with sequencing depth. It was only blood that was sampled, and tissue repertoires likely differ.

Of note for this clone: Its antigen is undetermined.

Genomic DNA for unsorted samples was obtained from 80 million to 100 million PBMCs. Between the trimmed V and J ends, which lost 4 bases and 8 bases, there was a span of 26 bases. This CDR3 has 17 residues. Germline V gene data show CDR1 as MDHEN and CDR2 as SYDVKM. Unsorted PBMC replicate PCRs used roughly 300 ng DNA, 25,000 to 35,000 T cell genomes. Libraries were prepared by immunoSEQ multiplex PCR; TCRdb keeps only in-frame clonotypes and omits some of them. The sample contains some 480,000 clones, around three quarters of which appear only once. Sample: PBMCs. The clonotype originates from a woman in her 40s in good health. Some clones in this sample may be carry-over from other donors' samples. The gene calls are TRBV28 and TRBJ1-2; D is possibly TRBD1 (5 bases). Here the CDR3 reads CASSSLRRQGASKGYTF. The CDR3 bases are TGTGCCAGCAGTTCCCTTCGGAGGCAGGGCGCATCCAAAGGCTACACCTTC.